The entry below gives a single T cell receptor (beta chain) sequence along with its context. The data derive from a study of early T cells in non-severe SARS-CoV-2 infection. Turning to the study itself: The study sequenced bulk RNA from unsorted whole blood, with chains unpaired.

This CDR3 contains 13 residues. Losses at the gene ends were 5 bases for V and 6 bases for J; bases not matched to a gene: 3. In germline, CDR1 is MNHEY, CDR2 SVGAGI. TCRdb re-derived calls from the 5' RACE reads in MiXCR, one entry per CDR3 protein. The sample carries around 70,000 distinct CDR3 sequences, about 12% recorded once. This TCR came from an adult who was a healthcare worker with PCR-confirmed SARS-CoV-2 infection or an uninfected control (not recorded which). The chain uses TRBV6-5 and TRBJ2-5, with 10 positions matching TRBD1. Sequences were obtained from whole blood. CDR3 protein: CASSQGQGKTQYF. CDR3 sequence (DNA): TGTGCCAGCAGTCAGGGACAGGGGAAGACCCAGTACTTC.